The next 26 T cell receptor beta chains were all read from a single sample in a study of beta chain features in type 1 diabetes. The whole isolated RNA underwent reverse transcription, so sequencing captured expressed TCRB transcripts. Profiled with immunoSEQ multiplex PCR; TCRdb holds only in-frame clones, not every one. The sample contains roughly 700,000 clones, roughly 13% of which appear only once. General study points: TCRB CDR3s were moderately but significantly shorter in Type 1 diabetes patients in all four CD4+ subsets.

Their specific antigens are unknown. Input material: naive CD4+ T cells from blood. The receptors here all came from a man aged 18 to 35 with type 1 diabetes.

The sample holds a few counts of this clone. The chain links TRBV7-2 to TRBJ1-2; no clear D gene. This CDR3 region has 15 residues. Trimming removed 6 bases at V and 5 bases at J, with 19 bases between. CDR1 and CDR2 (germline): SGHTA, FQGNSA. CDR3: CASRDTRAPGYGYTF. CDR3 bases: TGTGCCAGCAGAGATACCCGGGCCCCGGGTTATGGCTACACCTTC. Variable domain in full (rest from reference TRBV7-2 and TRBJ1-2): GAGVSQSPSNKVTEKGKDVELRCDPISGHTALYWYRQSLGQGLEFLIYFQGNSAPDKSGLPSDRFSAERTGGSVSTLTIQRTQQEDSAVYLCASRDTRAPGYGYTFGSGTRLTVV.

The CDR3 coding sequence is TGTGCCAGCAGCTTAAAAACAGGGGGCTTGTACGAGCAGTACTTC. Amino acids: CASSLKTGGLYEQYF. The chain recombines TRBV7-9 with TRBJ2-7, with 9 nucleotides matching TRBD1. The germline V gene has CDR1 SEHNR and CDR2 FQNEAQ (reference sequence). This CDR3 comprises 15 residues. With V trimmed by 2 bases and J by 4 bases, 6 bases remained unmatched.

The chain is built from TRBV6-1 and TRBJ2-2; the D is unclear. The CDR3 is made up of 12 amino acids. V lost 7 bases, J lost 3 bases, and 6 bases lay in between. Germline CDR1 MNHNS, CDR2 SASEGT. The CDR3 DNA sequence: TGTGCCAGCATGGTGTACACCGGGGAGCTGTTTTTT. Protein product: CASMVYTGELFF.

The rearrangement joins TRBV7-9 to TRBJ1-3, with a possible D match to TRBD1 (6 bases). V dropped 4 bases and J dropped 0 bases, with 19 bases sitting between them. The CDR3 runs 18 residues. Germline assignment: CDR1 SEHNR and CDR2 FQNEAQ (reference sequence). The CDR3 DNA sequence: TGTGCCAGCAGCTCCCCAACTGGACAGCGAATCTCTGGAAACACCATATATTTT. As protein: CASSSPTGQRISGNTIYF.

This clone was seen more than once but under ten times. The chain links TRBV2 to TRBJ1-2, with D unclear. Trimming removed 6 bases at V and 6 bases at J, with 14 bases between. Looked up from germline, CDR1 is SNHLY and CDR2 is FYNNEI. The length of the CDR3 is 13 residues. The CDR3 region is CASRNERADGYTF. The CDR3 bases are TGTGCCAGCAGGAATGAGAGGGCTGATGGCTACACCTTC.

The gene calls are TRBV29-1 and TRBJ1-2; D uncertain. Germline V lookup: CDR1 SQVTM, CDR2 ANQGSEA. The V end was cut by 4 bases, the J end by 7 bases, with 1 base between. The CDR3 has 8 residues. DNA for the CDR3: TGCAGCGTTGGTGGCTACACCTTC. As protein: CSVGGYTF. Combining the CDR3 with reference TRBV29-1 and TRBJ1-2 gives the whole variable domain SAVISQKPSRDICQRGTSLTIQCQVDSQVTMMFWYRQQPGQSLTLIATANQGSEATYESGFVIDKFPISRPNLTFSTLTVSNMSPEDSSIYLCSVGGYTFGSGTRLTVV.

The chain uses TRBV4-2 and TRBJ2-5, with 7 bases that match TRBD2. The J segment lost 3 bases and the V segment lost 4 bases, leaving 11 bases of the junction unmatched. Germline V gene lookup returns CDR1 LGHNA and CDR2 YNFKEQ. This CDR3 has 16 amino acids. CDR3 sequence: CASSRGRQLAEETQYF. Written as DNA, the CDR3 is TGTGCCAGCAGCCGGGGTCGGCAGCTAGCGGAAGAGACCCAGTACTTC.

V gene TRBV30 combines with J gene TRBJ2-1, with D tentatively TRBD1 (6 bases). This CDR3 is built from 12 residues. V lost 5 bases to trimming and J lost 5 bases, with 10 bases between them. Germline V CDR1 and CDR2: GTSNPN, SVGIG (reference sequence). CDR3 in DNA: TGTGCCTGGGGCCGGGACAACAATGAGCAGTTCTTC. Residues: CAWGRDNNEQFF.

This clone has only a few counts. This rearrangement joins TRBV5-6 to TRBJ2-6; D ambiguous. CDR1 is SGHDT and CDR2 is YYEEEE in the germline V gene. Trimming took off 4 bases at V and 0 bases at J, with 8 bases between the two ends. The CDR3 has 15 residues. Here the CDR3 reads CASSRRSSGANVLTF. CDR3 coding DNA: TGTGCCAGCAGCAGGCGCTCCTCTGGGGCCAACGTCCTGACTTTC. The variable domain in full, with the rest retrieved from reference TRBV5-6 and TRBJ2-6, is DAGVTQSPTHLIKTRGQQVTLRCSPKSGHDTVSWYQQALGQGPQFIFQYYEEEERQRGNFPDRFSGHQFPNYSSELNVNALLLGDSALYLCASSRRSSGANVLTFGAGSRLTVL.

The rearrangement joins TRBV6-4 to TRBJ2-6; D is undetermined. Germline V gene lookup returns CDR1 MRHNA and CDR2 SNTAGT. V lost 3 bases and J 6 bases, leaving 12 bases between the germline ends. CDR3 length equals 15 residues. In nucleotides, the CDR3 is TGTGCCAGCAGTGAATATTCGCAGGCGGCCAACGTCCTGACTTTC. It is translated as CASSEYSQAANVLTF.

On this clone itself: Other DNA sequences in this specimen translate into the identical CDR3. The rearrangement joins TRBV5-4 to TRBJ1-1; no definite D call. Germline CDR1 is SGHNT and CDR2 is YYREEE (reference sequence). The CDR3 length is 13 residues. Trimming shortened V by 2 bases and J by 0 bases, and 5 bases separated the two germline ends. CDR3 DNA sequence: TGTGCCAGCAGCTTCGGATTGAACACTGAAGCTTTCTTT. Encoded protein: CASSFGLNTEAFF.

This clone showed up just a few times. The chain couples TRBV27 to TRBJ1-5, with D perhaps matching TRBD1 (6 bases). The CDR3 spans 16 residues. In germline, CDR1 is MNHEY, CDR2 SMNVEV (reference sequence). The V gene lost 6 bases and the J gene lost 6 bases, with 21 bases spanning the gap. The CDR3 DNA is TGTGCCAGCAGCGCCCTCCGGGGGGCGAGGGGTCAGCCCCAGCATTTT. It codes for CASSALRGARGQPQHF.

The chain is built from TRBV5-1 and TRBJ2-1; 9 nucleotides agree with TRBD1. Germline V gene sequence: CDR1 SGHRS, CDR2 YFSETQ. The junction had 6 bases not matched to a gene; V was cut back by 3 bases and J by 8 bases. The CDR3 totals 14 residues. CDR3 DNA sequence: TGCGCCAGCAGCTCACAGGGGGCTGCGGATGAGCAGTTCTTC. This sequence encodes CASSSQGAADEQFF.

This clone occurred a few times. CDR3 DNA: TGTGCCAGCAGCTTAGCACCTCGGGGTACTAACTATGGCTACACCTTC. Translating it yields CASSLAPRGTNYGYTF. The chain recombines TRBV7-8 with TRBJ1-2; D remains unclear. Germline values: CDR1 SGHVS, CDR2 FQNEAQ. CDR3 size: 16 residues. V was trimmed by 0 bases and J by 0 bases, leaving 11 bases between them.

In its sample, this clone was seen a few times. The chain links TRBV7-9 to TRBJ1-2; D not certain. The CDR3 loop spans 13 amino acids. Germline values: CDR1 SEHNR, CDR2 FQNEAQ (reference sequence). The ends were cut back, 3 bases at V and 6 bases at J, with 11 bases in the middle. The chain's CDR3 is CASSLTLADGYTF. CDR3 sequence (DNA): TGTGCCAGCAGCTTGACCCTCGCAGATGGCTACACCTTC.

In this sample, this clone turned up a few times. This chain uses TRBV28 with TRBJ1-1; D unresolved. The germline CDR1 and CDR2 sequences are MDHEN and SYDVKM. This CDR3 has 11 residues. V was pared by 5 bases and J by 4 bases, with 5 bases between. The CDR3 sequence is CASSTFTEAFF. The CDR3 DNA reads TGTGCCAGCAGTACGTTCACTGAAGCTTTCTTT. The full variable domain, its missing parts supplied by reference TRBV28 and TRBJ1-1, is DVKVTQSSRYLVKRTGEKVFLECVQDMDHENMFWYRQDPGLGLRLIYFSYDVKMKEKGDIPEGYSVSREKKERFSLILESASTNQTSMYLCASSTFTEAFFGQGTRLTVV.

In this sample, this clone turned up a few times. This CDR3 reads CASSVGPLVNEQYF. The CDR3 DNA is TGTGCCAGCAGCGTGGGACCATTAGTTAACGAGCAGTACTTC. J is TRBJ2-7 and V is TRBV9, with D perhaps matching TRBD1 or TRBD2 (5 bases each). Trimming took 2 bases from V and 5 from J, leaving 14 bases between them. From germline, CDR1 is SGDLS and CDR2 YYNGEE. The CDR3 covers 14 residues.

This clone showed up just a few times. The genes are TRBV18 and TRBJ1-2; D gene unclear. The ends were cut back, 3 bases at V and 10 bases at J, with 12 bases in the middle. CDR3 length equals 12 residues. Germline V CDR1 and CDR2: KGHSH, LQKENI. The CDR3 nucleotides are TGTGCCAGCTCACCTGAGAACGCGGACTACACCTTC. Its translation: CASSPENADYTF.

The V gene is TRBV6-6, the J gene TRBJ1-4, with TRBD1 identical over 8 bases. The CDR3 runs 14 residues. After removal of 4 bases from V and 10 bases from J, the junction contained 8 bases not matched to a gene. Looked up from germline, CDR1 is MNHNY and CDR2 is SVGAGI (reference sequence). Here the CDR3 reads CASSSLDRDVKLFF. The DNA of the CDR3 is TGTGCCAGCAGTTCCCTGGACAGGGATGTAAAACTGTTTTTT.

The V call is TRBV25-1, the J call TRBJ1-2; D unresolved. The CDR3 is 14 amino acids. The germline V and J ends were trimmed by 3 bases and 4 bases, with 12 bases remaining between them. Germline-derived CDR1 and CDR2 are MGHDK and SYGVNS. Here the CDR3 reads CASSDYSSVYGYTF. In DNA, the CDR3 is TGTGCCAGCAGTGACTACAGTTCTGTCTATGGCTACACCTTC.

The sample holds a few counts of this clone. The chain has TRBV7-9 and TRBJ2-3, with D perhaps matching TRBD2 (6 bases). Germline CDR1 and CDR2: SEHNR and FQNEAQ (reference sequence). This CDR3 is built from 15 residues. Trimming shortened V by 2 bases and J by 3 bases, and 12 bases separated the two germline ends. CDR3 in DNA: TGTGCCAGCAGCTTACGGGGGACTGGGACAGATACGCAGTATTTT. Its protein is CASSLRGTGTDTQYF.

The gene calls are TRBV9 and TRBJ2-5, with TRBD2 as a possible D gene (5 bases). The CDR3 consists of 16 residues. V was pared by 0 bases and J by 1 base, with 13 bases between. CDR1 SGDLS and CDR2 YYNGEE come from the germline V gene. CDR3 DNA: TGTGCCAGCAGCGTAGTGGGCGGTGAGGGCCAAGAGACCCAGTACTTC. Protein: CASSVVGGEGQETQYF. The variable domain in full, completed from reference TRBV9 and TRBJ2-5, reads DSGVTQTPKHLITATGQRVTLRCSPRSGDLSVYWYQQSLDQGLQFLIQYYNGEERAKGNILERFSAQQFPDLHSELNLSSLELGDSALYFCASSVVGGEGQETQYFGPGTRLLVL.

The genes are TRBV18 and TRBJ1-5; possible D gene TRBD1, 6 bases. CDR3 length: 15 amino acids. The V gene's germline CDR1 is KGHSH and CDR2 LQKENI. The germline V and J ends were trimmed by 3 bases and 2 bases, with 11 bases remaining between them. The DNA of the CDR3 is TGTGCCAGCTCACCCACAGGGAACGGCAATCAGCCCCAGCATTTT. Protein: CASSPTGNGNQPQHF. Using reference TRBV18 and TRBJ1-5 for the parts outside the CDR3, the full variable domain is NAGVMQNPRHLVRRRGQEARLRCSPMKGHSHVYWYRQLPEEGLKFMVYLQKENIIDESGMPKERFSAEFPKEGPSILRIQQVVRGDSAAYFCASSPTGNGNQPQHFGDGTRLSIL.

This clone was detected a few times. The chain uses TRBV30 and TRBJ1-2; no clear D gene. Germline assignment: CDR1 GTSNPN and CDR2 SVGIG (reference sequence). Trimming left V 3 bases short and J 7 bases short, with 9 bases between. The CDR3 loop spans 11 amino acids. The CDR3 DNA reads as TGTGCCTGGAGCCGGGAGTTTGGCTACACCTTC. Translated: CAWSREFGYTF.

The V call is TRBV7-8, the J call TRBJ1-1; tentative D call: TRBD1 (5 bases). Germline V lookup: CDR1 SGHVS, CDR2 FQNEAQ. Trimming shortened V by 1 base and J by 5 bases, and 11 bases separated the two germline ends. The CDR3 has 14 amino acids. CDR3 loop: CASSLVAGSTEAFF. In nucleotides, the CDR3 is TGTGCCAGCAGCTTAGTTGCAGGGAGTACTGAAGCTTTCTTT.

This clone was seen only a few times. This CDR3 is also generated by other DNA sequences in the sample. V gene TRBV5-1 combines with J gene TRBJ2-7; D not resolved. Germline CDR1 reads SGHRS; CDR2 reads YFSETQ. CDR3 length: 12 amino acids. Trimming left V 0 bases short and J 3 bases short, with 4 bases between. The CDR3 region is CASSLGVYEQYF. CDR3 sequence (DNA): TGCGCCAGCAGCTTGGGTGTCTACGAGCAGTACTTC.